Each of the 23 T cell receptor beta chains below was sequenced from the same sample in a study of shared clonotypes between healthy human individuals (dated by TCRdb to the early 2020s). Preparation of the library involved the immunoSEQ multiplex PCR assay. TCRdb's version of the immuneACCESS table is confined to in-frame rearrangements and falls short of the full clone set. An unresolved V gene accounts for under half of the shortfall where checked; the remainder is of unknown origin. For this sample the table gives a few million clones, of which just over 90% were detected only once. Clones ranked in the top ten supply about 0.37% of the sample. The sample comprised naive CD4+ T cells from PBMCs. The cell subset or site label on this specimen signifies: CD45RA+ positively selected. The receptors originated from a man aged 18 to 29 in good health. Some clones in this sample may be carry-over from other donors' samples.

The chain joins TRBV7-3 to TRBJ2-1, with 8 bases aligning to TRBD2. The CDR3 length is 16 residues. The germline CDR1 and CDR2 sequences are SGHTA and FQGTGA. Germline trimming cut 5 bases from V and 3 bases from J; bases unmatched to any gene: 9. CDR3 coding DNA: TGTGCCAGCAGCCCCCGAGGGACTAGAATCTACAATGAGCAGTTCTTC. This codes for CASSPRGTRIYNEQFF.

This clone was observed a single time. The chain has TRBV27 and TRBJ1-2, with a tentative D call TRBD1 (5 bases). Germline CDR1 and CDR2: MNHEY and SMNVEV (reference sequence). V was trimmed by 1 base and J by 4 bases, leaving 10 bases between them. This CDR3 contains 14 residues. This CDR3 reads CASSLFRGSYGYTF. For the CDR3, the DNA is TGTGCCAGCAGTTTATTCCGGGGCTCCTATGGCTACACCTTC.

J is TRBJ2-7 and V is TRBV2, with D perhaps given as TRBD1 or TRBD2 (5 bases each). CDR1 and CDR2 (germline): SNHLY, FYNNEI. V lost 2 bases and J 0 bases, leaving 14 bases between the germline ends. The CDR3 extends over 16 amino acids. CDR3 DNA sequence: TGTGCCAGCAGTGAACGAGAGGGCAGGGTCTCCTACGAGCAGTACTTC. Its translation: CASSEREGRVSYEQYF.

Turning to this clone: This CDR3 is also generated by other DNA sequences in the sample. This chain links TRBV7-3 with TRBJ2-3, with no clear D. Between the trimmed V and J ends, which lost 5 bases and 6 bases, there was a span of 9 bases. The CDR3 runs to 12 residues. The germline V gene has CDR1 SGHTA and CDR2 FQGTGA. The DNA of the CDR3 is TGTGCCAGCAGCCTCGGCGCGGATACGCAGTATTTT. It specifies CASSLGADTQYF.

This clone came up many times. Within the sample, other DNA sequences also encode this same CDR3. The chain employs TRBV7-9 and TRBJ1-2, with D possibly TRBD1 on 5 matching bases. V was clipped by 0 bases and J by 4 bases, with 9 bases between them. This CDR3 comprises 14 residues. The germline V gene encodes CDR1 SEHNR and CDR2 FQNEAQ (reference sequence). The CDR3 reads CASSLAGTTYGYTF. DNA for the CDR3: TGTGCCAGCAGCTTAGCCGGGACGACCTATGGCTACACCTTC.

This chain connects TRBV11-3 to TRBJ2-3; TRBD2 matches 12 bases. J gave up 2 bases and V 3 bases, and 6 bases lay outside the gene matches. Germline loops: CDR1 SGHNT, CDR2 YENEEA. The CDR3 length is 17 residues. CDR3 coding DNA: TGTGCCAGCAGCTTCCGGACTAGCGGGAACCCCACAGATACGCAGTATTTT. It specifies CASSFRTSGNPTDTQYF. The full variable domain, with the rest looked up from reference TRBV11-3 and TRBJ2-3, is EAGVVQSPRYKIIEKKQPVAFWCNPISGHNTLYWYLQNLGQGPELLIRYENEEAVDDSQLPKDRFSAERLKGVDSTLKIQPAELGDSAVYLCASSFRTSGNPTDTQYFGPGTRLTVL.

CDR3 sequence: CASSSTTVSMNTEAFF. CDR3 in DNA: TGTGCCAGCAGTTCCACTACAGTTTCAATGAACACTGAAGCTTTCTTT. The rearrangement links TRBV6-6 to TRBJ1-1, with no clear D. This CDR3 has 16 residues. Germline CDR1 is MNHNY and CDR2 is SVGAGI (reference sequence). V lost 4 bases to trimming and J lost 0 bases, with 15 bases between them.

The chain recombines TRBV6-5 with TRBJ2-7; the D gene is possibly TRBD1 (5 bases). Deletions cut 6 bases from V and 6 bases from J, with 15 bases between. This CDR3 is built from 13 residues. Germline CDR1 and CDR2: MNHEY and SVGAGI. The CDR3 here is CASSRTGIPEQYF. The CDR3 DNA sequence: TGTGCCAGCAGCCGCACAGGAATCCCCGAGCAGTACTTC.

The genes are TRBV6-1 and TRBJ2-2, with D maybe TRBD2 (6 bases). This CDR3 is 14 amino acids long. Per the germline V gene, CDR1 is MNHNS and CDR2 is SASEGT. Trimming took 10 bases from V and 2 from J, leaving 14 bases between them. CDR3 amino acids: CATWDSFNTGELFF. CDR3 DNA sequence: TGTGCCACCTGGGACTCCTTTAACACCGGGGAGCTGTTTTTT.

The CDR3 is CASSLGRTGMFQPQHF. The DNA of the CDR3 is TGTGCCAGCAGCTTAGGACGGACAGGGATGTTCCAGCCCCAGCATTTT. The chain recombines TRBV7-9 with TRBJ1-5; 8 bases match TRBD1. This CDR3 has 16 residues. V lost 1 base and J lost 7; bases outside the gene matches: 9. Germline assignment: CDR1 SEHNR and CDR2 FQNEAQ (reference sequence).

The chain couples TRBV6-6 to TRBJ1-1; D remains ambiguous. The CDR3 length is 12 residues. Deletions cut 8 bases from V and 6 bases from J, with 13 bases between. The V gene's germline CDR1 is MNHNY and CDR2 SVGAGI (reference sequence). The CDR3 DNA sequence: TGTGCCAGCGGGAAGGGCGGCGCTGAAGCTTTCTTT. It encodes CASGKGGAEAFF.

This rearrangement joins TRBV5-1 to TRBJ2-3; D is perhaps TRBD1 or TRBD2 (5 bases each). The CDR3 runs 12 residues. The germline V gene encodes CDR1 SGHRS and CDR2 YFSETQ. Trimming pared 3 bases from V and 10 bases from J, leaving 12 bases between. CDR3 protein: CASSSPGSAQYF. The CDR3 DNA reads TGCGCCAGCAGCTCTCCAGGGAGCGCGCAGTATTTT.

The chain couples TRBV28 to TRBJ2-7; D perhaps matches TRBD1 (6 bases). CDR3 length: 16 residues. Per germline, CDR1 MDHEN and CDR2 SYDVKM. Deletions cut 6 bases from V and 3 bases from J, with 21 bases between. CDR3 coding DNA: TGTGCCAGCAGCTCTCCTCGCCGGGACACCCTCTACGAGCAGTACTTC. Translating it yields CASSSPRRDTLYEQYF.

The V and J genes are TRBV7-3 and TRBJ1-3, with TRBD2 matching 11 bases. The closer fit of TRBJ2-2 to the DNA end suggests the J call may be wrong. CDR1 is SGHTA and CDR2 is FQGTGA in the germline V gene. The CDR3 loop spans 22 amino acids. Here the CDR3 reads CASSRGTTSTPGTSGRGGELFF. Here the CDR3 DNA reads TGTGCCAGCAGCCGCGGGACAACGAGTACCCCCGGGACTAGCGGACGAGGGGGGGAGCTGTTTTTT.

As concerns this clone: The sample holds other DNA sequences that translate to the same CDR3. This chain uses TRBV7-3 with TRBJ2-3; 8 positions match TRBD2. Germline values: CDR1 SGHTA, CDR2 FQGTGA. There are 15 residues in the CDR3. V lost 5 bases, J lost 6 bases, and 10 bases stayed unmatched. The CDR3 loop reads CASSLGGSGTDTQYF. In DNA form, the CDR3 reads TGTGCCAGCAGCCTCGGGGGTAGCGGGACCGATACGCAGTATTTT.

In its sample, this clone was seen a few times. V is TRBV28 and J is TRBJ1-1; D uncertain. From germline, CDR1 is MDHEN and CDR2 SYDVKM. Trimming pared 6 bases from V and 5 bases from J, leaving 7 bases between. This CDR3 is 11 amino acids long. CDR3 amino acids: CASSGATEAFF. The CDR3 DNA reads TGTGCCAGCAGCGGTGCGACTGAAGCTTTCTTT.

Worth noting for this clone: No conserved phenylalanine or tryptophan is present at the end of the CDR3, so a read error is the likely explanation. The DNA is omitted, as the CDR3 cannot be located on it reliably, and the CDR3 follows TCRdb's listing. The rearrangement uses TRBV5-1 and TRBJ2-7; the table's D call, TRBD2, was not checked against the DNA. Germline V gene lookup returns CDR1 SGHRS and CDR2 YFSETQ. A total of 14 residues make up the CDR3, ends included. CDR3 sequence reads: CASSTAEGAEPRGL.

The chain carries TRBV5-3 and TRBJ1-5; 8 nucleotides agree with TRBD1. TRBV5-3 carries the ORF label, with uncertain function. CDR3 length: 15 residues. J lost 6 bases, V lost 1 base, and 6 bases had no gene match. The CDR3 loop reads CARSLCRGLCQPQHF. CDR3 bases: TGTGCCAGAAGCTTGTGCAGGGGGCTATGTCAGCCCCAGCATTTT.

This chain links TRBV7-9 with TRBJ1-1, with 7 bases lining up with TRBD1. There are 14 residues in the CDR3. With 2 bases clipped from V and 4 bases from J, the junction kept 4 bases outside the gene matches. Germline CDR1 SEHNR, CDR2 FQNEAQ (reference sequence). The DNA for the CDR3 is TGTGCCAGCAGCTTAATACCAGGGGGCACTGAAGCTTTCTTT. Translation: CASSLIPGGTEAFF.

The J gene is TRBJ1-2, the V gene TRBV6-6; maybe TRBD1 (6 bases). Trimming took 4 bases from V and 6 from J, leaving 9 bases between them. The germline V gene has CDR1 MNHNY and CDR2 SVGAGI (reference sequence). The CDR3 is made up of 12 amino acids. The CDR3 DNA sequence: TGTGCCAGCAGTTTTCGACAGGATGGCTACACCTTC. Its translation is CASSFRQDGYTF.

The CDR3 sequence is CASSLVPNTGELFF. As DNA, the CDR3 is TGTGCCAGCAGCTTAGTCCCTAACACCGGGGAGCTGTTTTTT. The chain carries TRBV5-8 and TRBJ2-2; D unclear. V lost 2 bases to trimming and J lost 2 bases, with 7 bases between them. The CDR3 sequence is 14 residues long. Germline V gene sequence: CDR1 SGHTS, CDR2 YDEGEE.

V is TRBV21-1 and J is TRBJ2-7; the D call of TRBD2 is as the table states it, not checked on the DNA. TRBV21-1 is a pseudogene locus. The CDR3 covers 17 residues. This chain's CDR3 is CASSFEGQREIMYEQYF. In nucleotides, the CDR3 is TGTGCCAGCAGTTTTGAAGGCCAGCGGGAGATTATGTACGAGCAGTACTTC.

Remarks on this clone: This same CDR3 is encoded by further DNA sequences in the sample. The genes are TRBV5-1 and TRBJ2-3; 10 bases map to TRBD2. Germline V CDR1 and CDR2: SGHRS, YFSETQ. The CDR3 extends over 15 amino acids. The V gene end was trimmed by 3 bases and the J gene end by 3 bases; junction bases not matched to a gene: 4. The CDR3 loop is CASSSLAGVTDTQYF. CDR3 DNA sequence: TGCGCCAGCAGCTCGCTAGCGGGAGTAACAGATACGCAGTATTTT.